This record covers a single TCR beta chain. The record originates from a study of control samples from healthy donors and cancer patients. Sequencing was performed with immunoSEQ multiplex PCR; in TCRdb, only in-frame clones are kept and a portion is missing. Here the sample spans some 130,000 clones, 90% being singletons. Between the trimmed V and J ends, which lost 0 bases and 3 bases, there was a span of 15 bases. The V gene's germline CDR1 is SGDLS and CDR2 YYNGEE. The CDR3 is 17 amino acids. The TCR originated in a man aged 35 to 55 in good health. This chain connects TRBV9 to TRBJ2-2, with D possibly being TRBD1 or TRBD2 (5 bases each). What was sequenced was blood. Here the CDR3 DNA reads TGTGCCAGCAGCGTAGCTACTGTCGGGGCTGACACCGGGGAGCTGTTTTTT. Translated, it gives CASSVATVGADTGELFF.